This T cell receptor beta chain was found in a study of blood T cell repertoires in COVID-19. For the study at large: Nucleic acid was either cDNA or gDNA, and it came from T cells, B-cell-depleted T cells, or PBMCs.

This CDR3 is built from 15 residues. Trimming took off 4 bases at V and 5 bases at J, with 18 bases between the two ends. Germline V CDR1 and CDR2: SGHRS, YFSETQ. Produced via immunoSEQ multiplex PCR; TCRdb's table is partial and in-frame only. Among about 200,000 clones listed, approximately 90% were seen once. Sequenced sample: peripheral blood. This receptor was taken from a man aged 35 to 55 with active or convalescent COVID-19. The gene calls are TRBV5-1 and TRBJ2-5; possibly TRBD2 for D (6 bases). The CDR3 sequence: CASSQATTSRETQYF. The DNA for the CDR3 is TGCGCCAGCAGCCAAGCGACGACTAGTCGGGAGACCCAGTACTTC.